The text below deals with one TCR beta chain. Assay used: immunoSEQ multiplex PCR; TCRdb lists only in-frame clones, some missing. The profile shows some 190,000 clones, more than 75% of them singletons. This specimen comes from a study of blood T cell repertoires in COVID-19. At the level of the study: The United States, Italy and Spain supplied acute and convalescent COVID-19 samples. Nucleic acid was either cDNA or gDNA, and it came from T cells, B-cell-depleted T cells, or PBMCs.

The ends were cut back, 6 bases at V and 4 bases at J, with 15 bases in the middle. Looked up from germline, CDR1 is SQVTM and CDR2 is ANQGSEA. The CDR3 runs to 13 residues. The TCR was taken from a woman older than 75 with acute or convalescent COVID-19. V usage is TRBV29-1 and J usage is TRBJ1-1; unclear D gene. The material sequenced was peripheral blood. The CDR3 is CSVRPEATTEAFF. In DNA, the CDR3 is TGCAGCGTCCGACCGGAAGCGACCACTGAAGCTTTCTTT.